This T cell receptor (beta chain) was profiled in a study of response to subunit inactivated influenza vaccine. TCRdb analysed the RT-PCR reads with MiXCR anew, one entry per CDR3 protein. The sample lists about 650,000 distinct CDR3 sequences, 12% to 15% occurring once. Trimming cost V 5 bases and J 0 bases; bases outside gene matches: 21. This CDR3 is built from 21 residues. Germline CDR1 MRHNA, CDR2 SNTAGT. General study points: It was suggested by the authors that few new T cells are recruited by each seasonal influenza vaccination.

This clonotype was seen more than once but under ten times. The antigen is undetermined. The material was PBMCs from blood, obtained less than 15 days before vaccination. This TCR derives from a man between 45 and 60 years old who received an inactivated influenza vaccine. The chain is built from TRBV6-4 and TRBJ2-4; 8 nucleotides agree with TRBD2. The CDR3 loop reads CASSPRGGIDDIFLAKNIQYF. The CDR3, as DNA: TGTGCCAGCAGTCCCCGGGGGGGTATTGACGATATATTCTTAGCCAAAAACATTCAGTACTTC.